This is a list of T cell receptor beta chains from one sample in a study of early T cells in non-severe SARS-CoV-2 infection. Each CDR3 protein is one row after TCRdb ran MiXCR on the 5' RACE reads. The sample has around 99,000 distinct CDR3 sequences; roughly 10% are singletons. Sequencing was done on a sample of whole blood. These receptors came from an adult who was a healthcare worker with PCR-confirmed SARS-CoV-2 infection or an uninfected control (not recorded which). Each CDR3 is given with its conserved first and last residue. The D gene is left open where the match is weak. Clone size is shown for a subset of rows, as once, few, many or a class of expanded clone.

size: many; J: TRBJ2-5; length: 15; D: TRBD2; V: TRBV7-6; DNA: TGTGCCAGCAGCCTGGCCGGGACTAGTGAAGAGACCCAGTACTTC; CDR3: CASSLAGTSEETQYF
size: .; J: TRBJ2-3; length: 13; D: .; V: TRBV28; DNA: TGTGCCAGCAGTGGGGCATTCACAGATACGCAGTATTTT; CDR3: CASSGAFTDTQYF
size: many; J: TRBJ2-1; length: 14; D: .; V: TRBV28; DNA: TGTGCCAGCAGTTTAACCCCCCCAGACAATGAGCAGTTCTTC; CDR3: CASSLTPPDNEQFF
size: few; J: TRBJ2-2; length: 13; D: TRBD2; V: TRBV6-5; DNA: TGTGCCAGCAGTTACGGGGGGGTACGGGAGCTGTTTTTT; CDR3: CASSYGGVRELFF
size: many; J: TRBJ1-1; length: 12; D: .; V: TRBV6-1; DNA: TGTGCCAGCAGTGATTGGGGCACTGAAGCTTTCTTT; CDR3: CASSDWGTEAFF
size: .; J: TRBJ2-1; length: 16; D: .; V: TRBV5-1; DNA: TGCGCCAGCAGCCTAGGCGTGGGCGGGTCTTACAATGAGCAGTTCTTC; CDR3: CASSLGVGGSYNEQFF
size: few; J: TRBJ2-1; length: 16; D: .; V: TRBV12-3/TRBV12-4; DNA: TGTGCCAGCAGTTCCTTAGCGGTTCCCTCCTACAATGAGCAGTTCTTC; CDR3: CASSSLAVPSYNEQFF
size: many; J: TRBJ2-3; length: 16; D: TRBD2; V: TRBV7-8; DNA: TGTGCCAGCAGCCCGGCGCCAGCGGGAGTATCAGATACGCAGTATTTT; CDR3: CASSPAPAGVSDTQYF
size: few; J: TRBJ2-7; length: 17; D: .; V: TRBV27; DNA: TGTGCCAGCAGTCCGCCCGCCTATCCAGGTGGCCGCTACGAGCAGTACTTC; CDR3: CASSPPAYPGGRYEQYF
size: few; J: TRBJ2-1; length: 15; D: TRBD1; V: TRBV15; DNA: TGTGCCACCAGCAGAGGCCCTCAAACGGGACAGGGATTCTTCTTC; CDR3: CATSRGPQTGQGFFF
size: many; J: TRBJ2-7; length: 14; D: .; V: TRBV4-1; DNA: TGCGCCAGCAGCCTAAACCAGGGGCCCTACGAGCAGTACTTC; CDR3: CASSLNQGPYEQYF
size: .; J: TRBJ1-5; length: 17; D: .; V: TRBV20-1; DNA: TGCAGTGCTAGAGATCGTGCGAAGGGGCTGAGCAATCAGCCCCAGCATTTT; CDR3: CSARDRAKGLSNQPQHF
size: few; J: TRBJ1-5; length: 15; D: .; V: TRBV7-6; DNA: TGTGCCAGCAGCCCCGAGACAGGCCTAAATCAGCCCCAGCATTTT; CDR3: CASSPETGLNQPQHF
size: many; J: TRBJ2-5; length: 14; D: .; V: TRBV5-1; DNA: TGCGCCAGCAGCTTGAGGCCAGGGGAACAGACCCAGTACTTC; CDR3: CASSLRPGEQTQYF
size: many; J: TRBJ1-1; length: 16; D: .; V: TRBV11-2; DNA: TGTGCCAGCAGCTTACCGGGACCTCAACCGAACACTGAAGCTTTCTTT; CDR3: CASSLPGPQPNTEAFF
size: many; J: TRBJ2-1; length: 16; D: TRBD2; V: TRBV23-1; DNA: TGCGCCAGCAGTCCGACTAGCGGGAGTACCTACAATGAGCAGTTCTTC; CDR3: CASSPTSGSTYNEQFF
size: few; J: TRBJ2-2; length: 16; D: .; V: TRBV6-5; DNA: TGTGCCAGCAGTTACTGGGGGACGGAAAACACCGGGGAGCTGTTTTTT; CDR3: CASSYWGTENTGELFF
size: many; J: TRBJ1-5; length: 15; D: .; V: TRBV19; DNA: TGTGCCAGTAGTATTATGGCAGGGAGCAATCAGCCCCAGCATTTT; CDR3: CASSIMAGSNQPQHF
size: many; J: TRBJ2-3; length: 21; D: TRBD1; V: TRBV19; DNA: TGTGCCAGTAGTAACTGGAGACAGGGAAGGTTGAGCTCAAGGATCACAGATACGCAGTATTTT; CDR3: CASSNWRQGRLSSRITDTQYF
size: few; J: TRBJ2-7; length: 14; D: TRBD1; V: TRBV2; DNA: TGTGCCAGCAGCAAAGTCCGGGACAGCTACGAGCAGTACTTC; CDR3: CASSKVRDSYEQYF
size: .; J: TRBJ1-1; length: 13; D: .; V: TRBV12-3/TRBV12-4; DNA: TGTGCCAGCAGCCCCAGGCTGGACACTGAAGCTTTCTTT; CDR3: CASSPRLDTEAFF
size: few; J: TRBJ2-5; length: 14; D: .; V: TRBV27; DNA: TGTGCCAGCCGTACTCGAGCGGGTGCATGGACCCAGTACTTC; CDR3: CASRTRAGAWTQYF